This TCR beta chain derives from a study of T cell changes during pregnancy in multiple sclerosis. The CDR3 length is 13 residues. The ends were cut back, 6 bases at V and 5 bases at J, with 14 bases in the middle. The assay was immunoSEQ multiplex PCR, and TCRdb's table has in-frame clones only and misses some. The repertoire includes about 52,000 clones, roughly 92% of them detected once, and about 0.75% sits in the top ten. The count of this clone is one. This chain joins TRBV5-3 and TRBJ2-5; perhaps TRBD2 as D (7 bases). TRBV5-3 is labeled an ORF, and its function is uncertain. Sample: CD4+ T cells from peripheral blood mononuclear cells, taken in the third trimester of pregnancy. The source of this sequence is a female donor with multiple sclerosis, enrolled in a pregnancy study. CDR3 in amino acids: CARTEGGDETQYF. CDR3 bases: TGTGCCAGAACAGAAGGGGGGGACGAGACCCAGTACTTC.